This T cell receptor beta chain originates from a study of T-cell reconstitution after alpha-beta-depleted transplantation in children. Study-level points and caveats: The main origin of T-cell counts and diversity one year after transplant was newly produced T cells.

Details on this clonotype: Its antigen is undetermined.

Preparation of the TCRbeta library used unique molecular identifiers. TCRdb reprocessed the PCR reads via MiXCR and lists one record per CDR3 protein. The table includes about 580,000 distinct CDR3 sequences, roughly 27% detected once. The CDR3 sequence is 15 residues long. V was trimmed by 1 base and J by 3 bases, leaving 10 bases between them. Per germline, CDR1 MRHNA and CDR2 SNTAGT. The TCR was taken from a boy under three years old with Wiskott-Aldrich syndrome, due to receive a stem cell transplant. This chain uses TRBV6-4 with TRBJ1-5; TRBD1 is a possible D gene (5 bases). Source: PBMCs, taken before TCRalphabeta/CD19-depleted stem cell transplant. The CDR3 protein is CASSDWSRDNQPQHF. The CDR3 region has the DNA TGTGCCAGCAGTGACTGGAGCAGGGACAATCAGCCCCAGCATTTT.